This T cell receptor (beta chain) came from a study of post-analysis software for immune sequencing data. The TCR beta cDNA libraries carried unique molecular identifiers. TCRdb independently ran MiXCR on the PCR reads; one entry per CDR3 protein. The sample has 430,000 or so distinct CDR3 sequences, 30% to 40% seen once. A few counts support this clonotype. Its antigen is still unknown. Study results and caveats: Comparison of patients with controls showed 4 to 6 TRBV segments more frequent in patients, TRBV5-6, TRBV5-1 and TRBV20-1 among them.

CDR1 and CDR2 from the germline V gene are SQVTM and ANQGSEA. The CDR3 sequence is 15 residues long. V shed 7 bases and J 1 base; nucleotides not matched to a gene: 11. Input material: blood. The rearrangement links TRBV29-1 to TRBJ2-5; 8 bases are a match to TRBD1. The TCR originated in a girl aged 2 to 10 with multiple sclerosis. CDR3: CSGSMLGQGQETQYF. The CDR3 DNA reads TGCAGCGGGTCTATGCTAGGACAGGGCCAAGAGACCCAGTACTTC.